The 27 T cell receptor beta chains listed next were all sequenced from one sample in a study of blood T cell repertoires in COVID-19. Clones were read by immunoSEQ multiplex PCR, and TCRdb kept only the in-frame ones, dropping some. This sample has approximately 210,000 clones; roughly 87% occur once, and the top ten carry approximately 2.4%. Material for sequencing was PBMCs or T cells enriched from blood (not recorded which). These receptors were obtained from a woman younger than 45 who had recovered from COVID-19.

The count of this clone is one. The genes are TRBV5-1 and TRBJ2-7; 8 bases are shared with TRBD2. The germline gives CDR1 SGHRS, CDR2 YFSETQ. There are 13 residues in the CDR3. V gave up 4 bases and J gave up 4 bases; unmatched junction bases: 4. CDR3 nucleotides: TGCGCCAGCAGCCAAGCGGGGGAGTACGAGCAGTACTTC. Translated: CASSQAGEYEQYF.

The chain combines TRBV5-1 with TRBJ2-5; D perhaps matches TRBD2 (5 bases). Trimming took 1 base from V and 5 from J, leaving 15 bases between them. This CDR3 has 15 amino acids. Per the germline V gene, CDR1 is SGHRS and CDR2 is YFSETQ. This chain's CDR3 is CASSLSGGRSETQYF. The CDR3 nucleotides are TGCGCCAGCAGCTTGTCAGGAGGCAGGAGCGAGACCCAGTACTTC. Full variable domain (remainder filled in from reference TRBV5-1 and TRBJ2-5): KAGVTQTPRYLIKTRGQQVTLSCSPISGHRSVSWYQQTPGQGLQFLFEYFSETQRNKGNFPGRFSGRQFSNSRSEMNVSTLELGDSALYLCASSLSGGRSETQYFGPGTRLLVL.

The rearrangement joins TRBV10-3 to TRBJ1-1; perhaps TRBD1 as D (5 bases). Germline CDR1 reads ENHRY; CDR2 reads SYGVKD. V was trimmed by 10 bases and J by 4 bases, leaving 13 bases between them. CDR3 length: 12 amino acids. The CDR3 protein is CATRAGTTEAFF. The DNA for the CDR3 is TGTGCCACCCGGGCGGGGACCACTGAAGCTTTCTTT.

V and J are TRBV7-2 and TRBJ1-2; 10 nucleotides agree with TRBD1. The CDR3 has 16 amino acids. Germline V CDR1 and CDR2: SGHTA, FQGNSA. V shed 7 bases and J 1 base; nucleotides not matched to a gene: 9. The CDR3 DNA is TGTGCCAGCACCCGACAGGGGGCAACACTTAACTATGGCTACACCTTC. Protein: CASTRQGATLNYGYTF.

The genes are TRBV9 and TRBJ1-6; D may be TRBD1 (6 bases). V lost 4 bases and J 5 bases, leaving 16 bases between the germline ends. CDR3 length: 16 amino acids. Germline CDR1 reads SGDLS; CDR2 reads YYNGEE. The CDR3 here is CASSPHQGFDNSPLHF. In DNA, the CDR3 is TGTGCCAGCAGCCCCCATCAGGGGTTCGATAATTCACCCCTCCACTTT.

V is TRBV7-9 and J is TRBJ2-7; 8 bases agree with TRBD2. J lost 6 bases, V lost 5 bases, and 12 bases had no gene match. The CDR3 runs to 15 residues. Germline assignment: CDR1 SEHNR and CDR2 FQNEAQ (reference sequence). The CDR3 sequence: CASSTIAGPRSEQYF. In nucleotides, the CDR3 is TGTGCCAGCAGCACGATAGCGGGACCTCGTAGCGAGCAGTACTTC.

The V gene is TRBV6-1, the J gene TRBJ2-7; D might be TRBD1 (6 bases). CDR3 length: 15 amino acids. Trimming shortened V by 3 bases and J by 5 bases, and 17 bases separated the two germline ends. The germline CDR1 and CDR2 sequences are MNHNS and SASEGT. CDR3 in amino acids: CASSDQQGFGDEQYF. The CDR3 DNA reads as TGTGCCAGCAGTGACCAACAGGGATTCGGGGACGAGCAGTACTTC.

The chain couples TRBV7-2 to TRBJ2-1; TRBD2 is a possible D gene (6 bases). The V and J ends lost 5 bases and 3 bases respectively, with 20 bases between them. The CDR3 sequence is 17 residues long. The germline V gene has CDR1 SGHTA and CDR2 FQGNSA. CDR3 residues: CASSPAGGSRGYNEQFF. DNA for the CDR3: TGTGCCAGCAGCCCAGCGGGCGGTTCTCGGGGCTACAATGAGCAGTTCTTC.

The chain employs TRBV27 and TRBJ1-4, with 8 bases that match TRBD1. The ends lost 2 bases at V and 6 bases at J; junction bases unmatched: 11. The CDR3 sequence is 17 residues long. Germline V lookup: CDR1 MNHEY, CDR2 SMNVEV (reference sequence). In nucleotides, the CDR3 is TGTGCCAGCAGTTTAAACGGGCCAGGGGGCTATTATGAAAAACTGTTTTTT. This codes for CASSLNGPGGYYEKLFF. Complete variable domain (other parts from reference TRBV27 and TRBJ1-4): EAQVTQNPRYLITVTGKKLTVTCSQNMNHEYMSWYRQDPGLGLRQIYYSMNVEVTDKGDVPEGYKVSRKEKRNFPLILESPSPNQTSLYFCASSLNGPGGYYEKLFFGSGTQLSVL.

This chain uses TRBV2 with TRBJ1-5, with D unclear. There are 15 residues in the CDR3. The germline gives CDR1 SNHLY, CDR2 FYNNEI. V was trimmed by 3 bases and J by 4 bases, leaving 13 bases between them. The CDR3 coding sequence is TGTGCCAGCAGTGATTCAGGCCTTAGGAATCAGCCCCAGCATTTT. Translation gives CASSDSGLRNQPQHF.

V usage is TRBV7-9 and J usage is TRBJ1-4; 9 bases are shared with TRBD1. The CDR3 totals 17 residues. Germline CDR1 and CDR2: SEHNR and FQNEAQ (reference sequence). Trimming at V came to 5 bases and at J to 0 bases, leaving 7 bases not matched to a gene. The CDR3 protein is CASSTGGQGATNEKLFF. CDR3 bases: TGTGCCAGCAGCACCGGGGGACAGGGAGCAACTAATGAAAAACTGTTTTTT. The full variable domain, rest sourced from reference TRBV7-9 and TRBJ1-4, is DTGVSQNPRHKITKRGQNVTFRCDPISEHNRLYWYRQTLGQGPEFLTYFQNEAQLEKSRLLSDRFSAERPKGSFSTLEIQRTEQGDSAMYLCASSTGGQGATNEKLFFGSGTQLSVL.

The CDR3 DNA follows: TGTGCCAGCAGCTTAGATGGCGCGGGACCGGGGACCCAGTACTTC. Its translation: CASSLDGAGPGTQYF. The genes are TRBV11-2 and TRBJ2-5, with TRBD2 as a possible D gene (6 bases). Germline V lookup: CDR1 SGHAT, CDR2 FQNNGV. This CDR3 comprises 15 residues. Trimming cost V 0 bases and J 7 bases, with 15 bases left between them.

This chain joins TRBV7-9 and TRBJ2-7, with D unresolved. This CDR3 region has 13 residues. Trimming pared 1 base from V and 2 bases from J, leaving 6 bases between. CDR1 and CDR2 from the germline V gene are SEHNR and FQNEAQ (reference sequence). CDR3 coding DNA: TGTGCCAGCAGCTTAGACACCACCTACGAGCAGTACTTC. Protein: CASSLDTTYEQYF.

CDR3 sequence reads: CASSSSVYSPLHF. The CDR3 region has the DNA TGTGCCAGCAGTTCTTCTGTGTATTCACCCCTCCACTTT. The V and J genes are TRBV12-3 or TRBV12-4 and TRBJ1-6; D gene ambiguous. The CDR3 contains 13 residues. Trimming took 4 bases from V and 8 from J, leaving 9 bases between them.

The gene calls are TRBV9 and TRBJ1-3, with no clear D. The CDR3 contains 15 residues. Trimming left V 4 bases short and J 4 bases short, with 15 bases between. From germline, CDR1 is SGDLS and CDR2 YYNGEE. CDR3 in DNA: TGTGCCAGCAGCCCACCCGGGGTTGGGGGAAACACCATATATTTT. Its translation is CASSPPGVGGNTIYF.

The V and J genes are TRBV5-1 and TRBJ2-3; possible D gene TRBD2, 6 bases. CDR3 length: 16 amino acids. The V end lost 0 bases, the J end lost 6 bases, and 17 bases lay between the germline ends. From germline, CDR1 is SGHRS and CDR2 YFSETQ. The CDR3 protein is CASSLGSISAGDTQYF. CDR3 DNA sequence: TGCGCCAGCAGCTTGGGCAGCATTAGCGCGGGGGATACGCAGTATTTT.

V usage is TRBV30 and J usage is TRBJ2-7, with 9 bases lining up with TRBD2. V shed 0 bases and J 5 bases; nucleotides not matched to a gene: 11. Germline-derived CDR1 and CDR2 are GTSNPN and SVGIG (reference sequence). This CDR3 spans 16 amino acids. The CDR3 DNA follows: TGTGCCTGGAGTGTACCTATGAGCGGGAGGACGGACGAGCAGTACTTC. Protein product: CAWSVPMSGRTDEQYF.

CDR3 nucleotide sequence: TGTGCCAGCTCCCCAGATATGGTCTCTAATTCACCCCTCCACTTT. It encodes CASSPDMVSNSPLHF. This rearrangement joins TRBV25-1 to TRBJ1-6; D call uncertain. The CDR3 runs to 15 residues. Germline lookup yields CDR1 MGHDK and CDR2 SYGVNS. The V end was cut by 8 bases, the J end by 6 bases, with 17 bases between.

The chain combines TRBV19 with TRBJ2-7; 7 bases line up with TRBD2. The CDR3 totals 14 residues. The V gene's germline CDR1 is LNHDA and CDR2 SQIVND (reference sequence). The V and J ends lost 3 bases and 5 bases, in that order; junction bases with no gene match: 7. The CDR3 DNA reads TGTGCCAGTAGTATTGGACTAGTAAGGCACGAGCAGTACTTC. Translation gives CASSIGLVRHEQYF.

The chain carries TRBV3-1 (or the pseudogene TRBV3-2) and TRBJ2-1; TRBD2 matches at 12 bases. The junction had 7 bases not matched to a gene; V was cut back by 2 bases and J by 8 bases. Germline CDR1 reads LGHDT; CDR2 reads YNNKEL (reference sequence). This CDR3 is 16 amino acids long. The CDR3 protein is CASSQLPSGGADEQFF. In DNA, the CDR3 is TGTGCCAGCAGCCAACTACCTAGCGGGGGGGCGGATGAGCAGTTCTTC.

V is TRBV6-5 and J is TRBJ1-1; 8 nucleotides line up with TRBD1. The CDR3 loop spans 13 amino acids. The V gene's germline CDR1 is MNHEY and CDR2 SVGAGI. Trimming cost V 8 bases and J 5 bases; bases outside gene matches: 7. CDR3 sequence reads: CASGRGRETEAFF. CDR3 nucleotides: TGTGCCAGCGGCAGGGGGCGCGAAACTGAAGCTTTCTTT.

The chain uses TRBV5-1 and TRBJ1-3; D is ambiguous. V gave up 2 bases and J gave up 0 bases, with 9 bases separating them. Germline V gives CDR1 SGHRS, CDR2 YFSETQ. The CDR3 totals 15 residues. This CDR3 is CASSLSEDSGNTIYF. For the CDR3, the DNA is TGCGCCAGCAGCTTATCTGAGGACTCTGGAAACACCATATATTTT.

This chain joins TRBV11-1 and TRBJ2-2; D is perhaps TRBD2 (5 bases). The CDR3 loop spans 16 amino acids. Germline V CDR1 and CDR2: SGHAT, FQDESV (reference sequence). Trimming pared 1 base from V and 0 bases from J, leaving 9 bases between. CDR3 amino acids: CASSLDSAANTGELFF. CDR3 sequence (DNA): TGTGCCAGCAGCTTAGATAGCGCGGCGAACACCGGGGAGCTGTTTTTT.

The chain recombines TRBV6-2 or TRBV6-3 with TRBJ2-1; 10 positions agree with TRBD1. CDR1 and CDR2 from the germline V gene are MNHEY and SVGEGT. Unmatched junction bases numbered 8, after V lost 2 bases and J lost 7 bases. The length of the CDR3 is 16 residues. The DNA of the CDR3 is TGTGCCAGCAGTTACAGCGGGACAGGGGAATCAAATGAGCAGTTCTTC. It encodes CASSYSGTGESNEQFF.

This chain links TRBV23-1 with TRBJ2-7, with 10 bases lining up with TRBD1. Being an ORF, TRBV23-1 has a function that is uncertain. With V trimmed by 0 bases and J by 3 bases, 5 bases remained unmatched. The CDR3 runs 16 residues. The chain's CDR3 is CASSQSRTGGDYEQYF. The DNA for the CDR3 is TGCGCCAGCAGTCAATCCAGGACAGGGGGAGACTACGAGCAGTACTTC.

The chain recombines TRBV27 with TRBJ2-3; 7 bases map to TRBD2. The V gene's germline CDR1 is MNHEY and CDR2 SMNVEV (reference sequence). The junction had 17 bases not matched to a gene; V was cut back by 5 bases and J by 0 bases. The CDR3 extends over 19 amino acids. CDR3 coding DNA: TGTGCCAGCAGTAGCCCCACAGGCCTAGCGGATTCTAGCACAGATACGCAGTATTTT. This gives the protein CASSSPTGLADSSTDTQYF.

The rearrangement uses TRBV12-3 or TRBV12-4 and TRBJ2-2; perhaps TRBD1 as D (5 bases). The CDR3 contains 13 residues. The germline V and J ends were trimmed by 4 bases and 7 bases, with 10 bases remaining between them. The CDR3 loop is CASSYTRDGELFF. CDR3 nucleotide sequence: TGTGCCAGCAGTTACACCAGGGACGGGGAGCTGTTTTTT.